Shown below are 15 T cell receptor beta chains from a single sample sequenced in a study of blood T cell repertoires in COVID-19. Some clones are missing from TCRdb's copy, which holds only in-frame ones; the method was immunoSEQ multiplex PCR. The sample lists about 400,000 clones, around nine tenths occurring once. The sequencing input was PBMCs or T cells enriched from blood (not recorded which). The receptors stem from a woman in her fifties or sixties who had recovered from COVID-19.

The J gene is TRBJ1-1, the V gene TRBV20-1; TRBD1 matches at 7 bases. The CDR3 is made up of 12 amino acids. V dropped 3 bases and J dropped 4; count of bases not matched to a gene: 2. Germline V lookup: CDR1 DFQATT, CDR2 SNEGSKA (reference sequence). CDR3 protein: CSASDRATEAFF. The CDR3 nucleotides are TGCAGTGCTAGTGACAGGGCCACTGAAGCTTTCTTT.

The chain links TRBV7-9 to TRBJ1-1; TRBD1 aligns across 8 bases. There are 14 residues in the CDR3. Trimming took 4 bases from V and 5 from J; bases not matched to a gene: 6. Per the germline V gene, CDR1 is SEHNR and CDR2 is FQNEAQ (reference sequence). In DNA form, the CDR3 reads TGTGCCAGCAGCTGGACAGGGTCTCGGACTGAAGCTTTCTTT. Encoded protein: CASSWTGSRTEAFF. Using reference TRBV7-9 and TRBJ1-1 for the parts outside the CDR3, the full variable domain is DTGVSQNPRHKITKRGQNVTFRCDPISEHNRLYWYRQTLGQGPEFLTYFQNEAQLEKSRLLSDRFSAERPKGSFSTLEIQRTEQGDSAMYLCASSWTGSRTEAFFGQGTRLTVV.

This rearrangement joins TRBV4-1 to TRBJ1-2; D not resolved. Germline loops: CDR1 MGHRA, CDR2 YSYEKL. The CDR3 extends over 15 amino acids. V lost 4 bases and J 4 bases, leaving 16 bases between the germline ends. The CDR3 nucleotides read TGCGCCAGCAGCCCGGCGGAGGGAATCACCTATGGCTACACCTTC. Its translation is CASSPAEGITYGYTF.

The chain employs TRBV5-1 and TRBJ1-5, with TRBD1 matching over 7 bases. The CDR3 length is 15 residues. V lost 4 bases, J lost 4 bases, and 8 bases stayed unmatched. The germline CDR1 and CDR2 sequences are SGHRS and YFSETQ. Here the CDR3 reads CASSLLPTGNQPQHF. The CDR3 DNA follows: TGCGCCAGCAGCCTACTCCCGACAGGGAATCAGCCCCAGCATTTT.

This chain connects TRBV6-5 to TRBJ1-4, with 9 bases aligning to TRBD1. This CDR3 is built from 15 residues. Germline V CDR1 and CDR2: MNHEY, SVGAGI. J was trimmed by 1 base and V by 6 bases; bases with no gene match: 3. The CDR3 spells CASSRQGETNEKLFF. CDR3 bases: TGTGCCAGCAGCAGACAGGGGGAAACTAATGAAAAACTGTTTTTT.

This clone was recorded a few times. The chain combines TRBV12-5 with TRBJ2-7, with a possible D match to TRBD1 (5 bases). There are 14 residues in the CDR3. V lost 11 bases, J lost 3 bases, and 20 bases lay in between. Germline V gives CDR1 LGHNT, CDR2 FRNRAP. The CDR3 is CAVSPYRSHYEQYF. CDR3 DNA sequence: TGTGCTGTTAGCCCATACAGGTCCCACTACGAGCAGTACTTC.

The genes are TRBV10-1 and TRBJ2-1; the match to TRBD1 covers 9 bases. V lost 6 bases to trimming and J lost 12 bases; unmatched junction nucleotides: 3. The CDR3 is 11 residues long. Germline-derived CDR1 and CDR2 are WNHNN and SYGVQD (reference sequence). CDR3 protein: CASRTGGRQFF. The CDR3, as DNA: TGCGCCAGCAGGACAGGGGGTCGGCAGTTCTTC.

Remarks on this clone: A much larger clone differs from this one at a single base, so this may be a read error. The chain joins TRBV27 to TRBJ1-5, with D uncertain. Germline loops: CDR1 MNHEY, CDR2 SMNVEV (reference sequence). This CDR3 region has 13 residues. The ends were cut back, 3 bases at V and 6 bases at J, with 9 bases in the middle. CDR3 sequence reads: CASSLALGQPQHF. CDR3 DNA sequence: TGTGCCAGCAGTTTGGCCCTAGGTCAGCCCCAGCATTTT.

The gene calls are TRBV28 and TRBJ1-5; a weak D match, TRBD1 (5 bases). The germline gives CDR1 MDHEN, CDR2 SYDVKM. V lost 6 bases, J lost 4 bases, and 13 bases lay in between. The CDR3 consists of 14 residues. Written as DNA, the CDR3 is TGTGCCAGCAGGTTCAGGGCAGATAATCAGCCCCAGCATTTT. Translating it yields CASRFRADNQPQHF.

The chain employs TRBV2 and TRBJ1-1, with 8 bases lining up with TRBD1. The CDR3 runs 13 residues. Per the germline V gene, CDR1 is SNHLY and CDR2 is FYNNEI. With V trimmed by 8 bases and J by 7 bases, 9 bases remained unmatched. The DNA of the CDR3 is TGTGCCAGCGAGATGGCCAGGGGGCTTGAAGCTTTCTTT. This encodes CASEMARGLEAFF.

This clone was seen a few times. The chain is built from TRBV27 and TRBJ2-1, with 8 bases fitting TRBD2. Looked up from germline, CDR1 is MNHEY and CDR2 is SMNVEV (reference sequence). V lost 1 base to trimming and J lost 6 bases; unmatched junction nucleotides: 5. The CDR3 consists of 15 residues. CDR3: CASSLLRGASNEQFF. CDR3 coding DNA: TGTGCCAGCAGTTTATTGCGGGGGGCCTCCAATGAGCAGTTCTTC.

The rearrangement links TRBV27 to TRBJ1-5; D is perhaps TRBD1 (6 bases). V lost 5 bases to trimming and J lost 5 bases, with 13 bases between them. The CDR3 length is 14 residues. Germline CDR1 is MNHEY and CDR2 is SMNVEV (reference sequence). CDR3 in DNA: TGTGCCAGCAGTCCAGACAGGCCGTATCAGCCCCAGCATTTT. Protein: CASSPDRPYQPQHF.

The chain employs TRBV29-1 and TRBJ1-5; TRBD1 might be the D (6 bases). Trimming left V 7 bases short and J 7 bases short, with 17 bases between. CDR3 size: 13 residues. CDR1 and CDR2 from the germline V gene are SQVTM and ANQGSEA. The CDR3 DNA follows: TGCAGCGGGGGACACAGGGTCAGGCAGCCCCAGCATTTT. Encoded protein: CSGGHRVRQPQHF.

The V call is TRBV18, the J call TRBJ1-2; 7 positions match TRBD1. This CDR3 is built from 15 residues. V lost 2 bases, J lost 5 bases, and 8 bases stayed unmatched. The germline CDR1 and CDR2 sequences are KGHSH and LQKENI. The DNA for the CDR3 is TGTGCCAGCTCACCAACAGGGGATGGGAGATATGGCTACACCTTC. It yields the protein CASSPTGDGRYGYTF.

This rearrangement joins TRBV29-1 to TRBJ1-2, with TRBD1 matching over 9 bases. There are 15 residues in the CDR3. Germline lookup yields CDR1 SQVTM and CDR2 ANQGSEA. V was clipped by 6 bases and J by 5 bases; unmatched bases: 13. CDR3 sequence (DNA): TGCAGCGTCGAAACAACAGGGGGCTACTTGTATGGCTACACCTTC. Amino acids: CSVETTGGYLYGYTF.